Listed below are T cell receptor beta chains from one sample, sequenced in a study of T cells in localized non-small cell lung cancer. Generated by immunoSEQ multiplex PCR, the TCRdb table keeps only in-frame clones and is missing some. The table has some 90,000 clones, about 87% seen once. The source was peripheral blood, collected before any cancer treatment. Every receptor here comes from a man aged 35 to 69 with stage I squamous cell lung carcinoma. Both conserved end residues are part of each CDR3. The order of the fields is V gene, CDR3 length, J gene, D gene, CDR3 DNA, CDR3 protein. The D gene is left open where the match is weak.

V gene: TRBV5-4; CDR3 length: 15; J gene: TRBJ1-5; D gene: -; CDR3 DNA: TGTGCCAGCAGCTTGGATGGGGCGGGGGATCAGCCCCAGCATTTT; CDR3 protein: CASSLDGAGDQPQHF
V gene: TRBV28; CDR3 length: 14; J gene: TRBJ1-3; D gene: -; CDR3 DNA: TGTGCCAGCAGTTTATGGATCTCTGGAAACACCATATATTTT; CDR3 protein: CASSLWISGNTIYF
V gene: TRBV11-3; CDR3 length: 16; J gene: TRBJ2-1; D gene: TRBD2; CDR3 DNA: TGTGCCAGCAGCCTCGGGGGGAGCCCGACCTACAATGAGCAGTTCTTC; CDR3 protein: CASSLGGSPTYNEQFF
V gene: TRBV7-2; CDR3 length: 14; J gene: TRBJ1-5; D gene: -; CDR3 DNA: TGTGCCAGCAGCCAGGACAGCAGCAATCAGCCCCAGCATTTT; CDR3 protein: CASSQDSSNQPQHF
V gene: TRBV20-1; CDR3 length: 11; J gene: TRBJ2-3; D gene: TRBD2; CDR3 DNA: TGCAGTGCTAGCGGGGGGGATACGCAGTATTTT; CDR3 protein: CSASGGDTQYF
V gene: TRBV7-2; CDR3 length: 14; J gene: TRBJ1-2; D gene: TRBD1; CDR3 DNA: TGTGCCAGCAGCTCAGGGGGCGTCGGTCGTGGCTACACCTTC; CDR3 protein: CASSSGGVGRGYTF
V gene: TRBV29-1; CDR3 length: 13; J gene: TRBJ2-3; D gene: -; CDR3 DNA: TGCAGCGTTGACTTCCAGGGCACAGATACGCAGTATTTT; CDR3 protein: CSVDFQGTDTQYF
V gene: TRBV19; CDR3 length: 17; J gene: TRBJ2-3; D gene: -; CDR3 DNA: TGTGCCAGTAGATCCGGGGTGGGGACAATTAGCACAGATACGCAGTATTTT; CDR3 protein: CASRSGVGTISTDTQYF
V gene: TRBV2; CDR3 length: 18; J gene: TRBJ2-6; D gene: -; CDR3 DNA: TGTGCCAGGAGGGGACCCGGTGGGCTGGGAGCCGGGGCCAACGTCCTGACTTTC; CDR3 protein: CARRGPGGLGAGANVLTF
V gene: TRBV12-2; CDR3 length: 14; J gene: TRBJ2-7; D gene: -; CDR3 DNA: TGTGCAAGTCGCTTAGCGCATGAGACCCGCGAGCAGTACTTC; CDR3 protein: CASRLAHETREQYF